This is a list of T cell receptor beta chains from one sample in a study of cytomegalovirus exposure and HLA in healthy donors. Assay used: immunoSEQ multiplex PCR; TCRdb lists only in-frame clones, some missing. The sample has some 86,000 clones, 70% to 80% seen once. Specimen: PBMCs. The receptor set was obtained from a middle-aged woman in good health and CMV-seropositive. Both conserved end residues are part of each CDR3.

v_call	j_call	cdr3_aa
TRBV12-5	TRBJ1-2	CASGLVLDRLNYGYTF
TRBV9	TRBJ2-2	CASSVATGFGGELFF
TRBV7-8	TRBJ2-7	CASIPNGGYEQYF
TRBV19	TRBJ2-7	CASSEGTGRVEQYF
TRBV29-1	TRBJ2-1	CSVEPRLAGYNEQFF
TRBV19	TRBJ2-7	CASSIGTALYF
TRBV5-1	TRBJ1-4	CASSLYLVGATNEKLFF
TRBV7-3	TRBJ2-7	CASSYGTGSSYEQYF
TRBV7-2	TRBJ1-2	CASSPQGSENYGYTF
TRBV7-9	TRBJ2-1	CASSYSGEHYNEQFF
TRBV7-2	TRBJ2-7	CASSLVPGESYEQYF
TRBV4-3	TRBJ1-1	CASSQDLARLNTEAFF
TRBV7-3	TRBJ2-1	CASREAGDLNEQFF
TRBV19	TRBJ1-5	CASSIGTGDQPQHF
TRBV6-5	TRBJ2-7	CASSQGLVVKKYF
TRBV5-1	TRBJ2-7	CASSIQGGPYEQYF
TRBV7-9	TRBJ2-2	CAGSVSLQRDANTGELFF
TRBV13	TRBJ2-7	CASSSNHEQYF
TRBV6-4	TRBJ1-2	CASSDSSDGAYGYTF
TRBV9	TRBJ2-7	CASSGPPTGEQYF
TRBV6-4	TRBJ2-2	CASSDGQGGGELFF
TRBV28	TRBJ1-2	CASGTVWDGYTF
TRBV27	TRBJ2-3	CASSLQTVADTQYF
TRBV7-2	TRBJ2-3	CASSLAMVTSARTDTQYF
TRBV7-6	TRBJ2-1	CASSLGQGGNEQFF
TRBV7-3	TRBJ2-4	CASSSLAEVRNIQYF
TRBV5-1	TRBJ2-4	CASSLGRGGVSKNIQYF